These T cell receptor beta chains were read from a single sample in a study of human T cells and chemical hapten exposure. From the RACE reads, TCRdb called clonotypes with MiXCR, one entry per CDR3 protein. The repertoire holds fewer than 300,000 distinct CDR3 sequences, with around 7.3% as singletons. Here the sequenced sample was whole blood, taken in connection with sensitization to the hapten diphenylcyclopropenone (DPC). The receptors were sampled from a man between 18 and 29 years old with alopecia areata. Some clones in this sample may be carry-over from other donors' samples. CDR3s include the opening cysteine and the closing phenylalanine or tryptophan. A D gene is named only where the DNA matches it firmly. Clone size appears in some rows only: once, few, many, or a class for an expanded clone.

v_gene	j_gene	abundance	d_gene	CDR3nt	CDR3aa
TRBV27	TRBJ2-2	-	-	TGTGCCAGCACCCCCCTGGGAGCGTTATACACCGGGGAGCTGTTTTTT	CASTPLGALYTGELFF
TRBV29-1	TRBJ2-3	few	TRBD2	TGCAGCGTTAGCGGGGGGACCACCTTTACCACAGATACGCAGTATTTT	CSVSGGTTFTTDTQYF
TRBV29-1	TRBJ2-5	few	-	TGCAGCGTTGAGATTGGGGGGCCTCAAGAGACCCAGTACTTC	CSVEIGGPQETQYF
TRBV28	TRBJ1-2	few	TRBD1	TGTGCCAGCAGTACAACCGGGACAGGGGGTTATGGCTACACCTTC	CASSTTGTGGYGYTF
TRBV10-1	TRBJ2-1	-	-	TGCGCCAGCAGTCCGTTAGGGCGGACCGATGAGCAGTTCTTC	CASSPLGRTDEQFF
TRBV29-1	TRBJ1-2	many	TRBD1	TGCAGCATCTACAGGGGATCTGGCTATGGCTACACCTTC	CSIYRGSGYGYTF
TRBV11-2	TRBJ2-7	few	TRBD2	TGTGCCACCAGCCCCGGGAGGGAGTACCACGAGCAGTACTTC	CATSPGREYHEQYF
TRBV9	TRBJ2-2	few	-	TGTGCCAGCAGCCCCCCCGGCGGGTACACCGGGGAGCTGTTTTTT	CASSPPGGYTGELFF
TRBV5-1	TRBJ1-1	few	-	TGCGCCAGCAGGGGGAACAGCATGAACACTGAAGCTTTCTTT	CASRGNSMNTEAFF
TRBV6-1	TRBJ1-1	few	TRBD1	TGTGCCAGCAGATTTGGACAGGGGGAAGCTTTCTTT	CASRFGQGEAFF
TRBV28	TRBJ1-5	many	-	TGTGCCAGCAGTTTAAAAGGGTTCCTTCAGCCCCAGCATTTT	CASSLKGFLQPQHF
TRBV20-1	TRBJ1-6	few	-	TGCAGTGCTGCTGACCCGACAAATAATTCACCCCTCCACTTT	CSAADPTNNSPLHF
TRBV7-2	TRBJ2-2	-	-	TGTGCCAGCAGCTTTCAACGTTTCAACACCGGGGAGCTGTTTTTT	CASSFQRFNTGELFF
TRBV5-1	TRBJ2-2	many	TRBD1	TGCGCCAGCAGCCCCAGACAGGGAACAAACACCGGGGAGCTGTTTTTT	CASSPRQGTNTGELFF
TRBV7-2	TRBJ2-3	-	-	TGTGCCAGCAGCCCCGAACTGGACAAGGGCACAGATACGCAGTATTTT	CASSPELDKGTDTQYF